Included here is one T cell receptor beta chain sequence, with context. Its target is unknown. The sample is drawn from a study of post-analysis software for immune sequencing data. Broader study findings: TRBV segments more frequent in patients than in controls numbered a few and included TRBV5-6, TRBV5-1 and TRBV20-1.

V dropped 2 bases and J dropped 4; count of bases not matched to a gene: 9. The CDR3 has 16 residues. Per germline, CDR1 MNHEY and CDR2 SVGEGT. Tagging with unique molecular identifiers was a feature of the TCR beta cDNA libraries. With roughly 0.9 to 11 million T cells as the source, approximately 450,000 cDNA molecules resulted. From the PCR reads, TCRdb called clonotypes with MiXCR, one entry per CDR3 protein. The sample yields 600,000 to 700,000 distinct CDR3 sequences, around 64% seen once. V gene TRBV6-2 or TRBV6-3 combines with J gene TRBJ2-3; TRBD1 matches at 7 bases. The sequence was obtained from a girl aged 2-10 years with multiple sclerosis. The sample was blood. CDR3 nucleotide sequence: TGTGCCAGCAGTTACCGAATGGGCAGGGGGTCAGATACGCAGTATTTT. Its protein product is CASSYRMGRGSDTQYF.